A selection of T cell receptor beta chains follows, all from one sample in a study of blood T cells in healthy people across ages. Each CDR3 protein gets one entry after TCRdb re-called the 5' RACE reads with MiXCR. The sample contains 1.5 million to 2 million distinct CDR3 sequences, around 36% of which appear only once. The sequenced sample consisted of blood. The receptors here all came from a woman aged 25-40 years in good health. Both conserved end residues are part of each CDR3. D genes are given only for firm matches. Clone size is not always given. Where it is, it says once, few, many or a class for expanded clones.

.	TRBV6-1	TRBJ1-1	.	CASLIGGTEAFF	TGTGCCAGCTTAATCGGGGGGACTGAAGCTTTCTTT
.	TRBV7-9	TRBJ1-2	once	CTSSSGDSYGYTF	TGTACCAGCAGCTCAGGGGACTCCTATGGCTACACCTTC
.	TRBV9	TRBJ2-2	.	CASSVDSGELFF	TGTGCCAGCAGCGTAGATTCCGGGGAGCTGTTTTTT
TRBD2	TRBV3-1	TRBJ2-7	once	CASGQARLAGKTYEQYF	TGTGCCAGCGGCCAAGCGAGGCTAGCGGGTAAGACCTACGAGCAGTACTTC
.	TRBV6-1	TRBJ2-5	few	CASSESRTQYF	TGTGCCAGCAGTGAAAGTCGGACCCAGTACTTC
.	TRBV12-3/TRBV12-4	TRBJ2-4	.	CAGSLAAGYEQYF	TGTGCCGGCAGTTTAGCGGCAGGCTATGAGCAGTACTTC
.	TRBV12-3/TRBV12-4	TRBJ2-7	few	CASSFSGGKTYEQYF	TGTGCCAGCAGTTTTTCGGGCGGAAAGACCTACGAGCAGTACTTC
.	TRBV27	TRBJ2-3	.	CASSRIHLTDTQYF	TGTGCCAGCAGTAGGATTCATTTAACAGATACGCAGTATTTT
TRBD2	TRBV4-2	TRBJ2-1	.	CASSQEALAGGVNERFF	TGTGCCAGCAGCCAAGAGGCACTAGCGGGGGGTGTCAATGAGCGGTTCTTC
TRBD2	TRBV7-3	TRBJ2-1	.	CASSLTSSGSYNEQFF	TGTGCCAGCAGCTTAACATCTAGCGGGTCCTACAATGAGCAGTTCTTC